This TCR beta chain derives from a study of T cells expressing NK-cell markers. Study observations and caveats: The study found these clonotypes also leading the CD3+CD56-NKG2C+ fraction in a few donors.

Notes on this clonotype: The antigen is undetermined.

This CDR3 comprises 13 residues. Germline lookup yields CDR1 LNHNV and CDR2 YYDKDF (reference sequence). TCRdb reprocessed the 5' RACE reads and stores each CDR3 protein as one record, lacking DNA. Recorded for this sample: about 170,000 distinct CDR3 sequences. This receptor was identified in a man aged 18-69 years in good health. The chain combines TRBV15 with TRBJ2-3. The sequencing sample was made of blood T cells: a sorted CD56 or NKG2C T cell subset, CD4+ or CD8+ T cells, or bulk PBMC T cells (not recorded which). CDR3 amino acids: CATRGRGTDTQYF.